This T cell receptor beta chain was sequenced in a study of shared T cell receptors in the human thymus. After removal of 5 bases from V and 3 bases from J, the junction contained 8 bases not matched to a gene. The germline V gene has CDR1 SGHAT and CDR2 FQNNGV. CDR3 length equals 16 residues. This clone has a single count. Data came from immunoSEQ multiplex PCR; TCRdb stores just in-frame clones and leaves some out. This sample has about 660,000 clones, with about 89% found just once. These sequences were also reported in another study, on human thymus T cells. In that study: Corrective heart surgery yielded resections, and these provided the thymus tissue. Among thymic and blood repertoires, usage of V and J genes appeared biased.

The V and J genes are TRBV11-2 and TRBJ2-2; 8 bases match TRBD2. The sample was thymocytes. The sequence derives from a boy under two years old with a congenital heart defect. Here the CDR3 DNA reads TGTGCCAGCAGCCCCAGCGGGAGAGGTTACACCGGGGAGCTGTTTTTT. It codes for CASSPSGRGYTGELFF.